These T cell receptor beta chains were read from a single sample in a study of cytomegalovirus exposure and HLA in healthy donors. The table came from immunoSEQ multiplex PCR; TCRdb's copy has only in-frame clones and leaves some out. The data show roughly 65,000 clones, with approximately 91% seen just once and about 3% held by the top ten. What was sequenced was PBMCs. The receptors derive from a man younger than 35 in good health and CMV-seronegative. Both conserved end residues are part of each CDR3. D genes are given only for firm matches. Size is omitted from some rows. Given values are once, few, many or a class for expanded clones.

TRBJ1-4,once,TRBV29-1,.,CSVRHSPATNEKLFF,TGCAGCGTCCGCCACTCGCCTGCAACTAATGAAAAACTGTTTTTT
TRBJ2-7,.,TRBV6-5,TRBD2,CASSYSGTGYEQYF,TGTGCCAGCAGTTACAGCGGGACTGGCTACGAGCAGTACTTC
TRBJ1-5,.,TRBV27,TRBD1,CASNLRGTGGNQPQHF,TGTGCCAGCAACCTTAGAGGGACAGGTGGCAATCAGCCCCAGCATTTT
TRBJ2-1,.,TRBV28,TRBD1,CASNPHRGQPYNEQFF,TGTGCCAGCAATCCACACAGGGGGCAGCCCTACAATGAGCAGTTCTTC
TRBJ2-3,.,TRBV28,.,CASQGGTDTQYF,TGTGCCTCGCAAGGAGGTACAGATACGCAGTATTTT
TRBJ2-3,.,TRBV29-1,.,CSVVVSDTQYF,TGCAGCGTTGTCGTTTCAGATACGCAGTATTTT
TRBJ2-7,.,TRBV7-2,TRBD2,CASSYAGREFDEQYF,TGTGCCAGCAGCTATGCTGGGCGGGAGTTCGACGAGCAGTACTTC
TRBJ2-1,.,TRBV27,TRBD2,CASSLAGGYDEQFF,TGTGCCAGCAGTCTAGCGGGAGGGTACGATGAGCAGTTCTTC
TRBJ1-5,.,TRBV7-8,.,CASSLARSSVRQPQHF,TGTGCCAGCAGCTTAGCCAGGTCGTCCGTTCGTCAGCCCCAGCATTTT
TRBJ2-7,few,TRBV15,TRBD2,CATSSGGGLATYEQYF,TGTGCCACCAGCAGCGGGGGGGGCCTAGCGACTTACGAGCAGTACTTC
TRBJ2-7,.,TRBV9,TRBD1,CASSSWDRGTYEQYF,TGTGCCAGCAGCTCCTGGGACAGGGGTACCTACGAGCAGTACTTC
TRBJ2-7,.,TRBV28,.,CASSLTRESHEQYF,TGTGCCAGCAGTTTAACTCGGGAGTCCCACGAGCAGTACTTC
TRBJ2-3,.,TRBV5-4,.,CASSRGSEGTDTQYF,TGTGCCAGCAGCAGAGGATCCGAGGGCACAGATACGCAGTATTTT
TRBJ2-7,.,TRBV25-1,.,CASSEYGGMREQYF,TGTGCCAGCAGTGAATACGGGGGAATGCGCGAGCAGTACTTC